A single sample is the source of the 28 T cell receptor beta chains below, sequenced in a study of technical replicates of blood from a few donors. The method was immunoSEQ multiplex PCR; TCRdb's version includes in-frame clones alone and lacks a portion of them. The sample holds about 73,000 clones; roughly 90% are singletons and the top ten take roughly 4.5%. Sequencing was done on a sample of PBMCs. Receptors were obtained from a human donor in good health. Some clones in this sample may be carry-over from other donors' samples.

CDR3 in DNA: TGTGCCAGCAGCCTTACAGGGGGCCCTGCCTACGAGCAGTACTTC. This codes for CASSLTGGPAYEQYF. The chain uses TRBV7-2 and TRBJ2-7; TRBD1 matches at 9 bases. The ends lost 5 bases at V and 2 bases at J; junction bases unmatched: 7. In germline, CDR1 is SGHTA, CDR2 FQGNSA. The CDR3 is 15 amino acids.

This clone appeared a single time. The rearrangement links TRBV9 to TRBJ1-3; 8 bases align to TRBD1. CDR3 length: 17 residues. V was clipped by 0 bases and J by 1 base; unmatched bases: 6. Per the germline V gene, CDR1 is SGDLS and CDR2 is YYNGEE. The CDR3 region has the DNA TGTGCCAGCAGCGTAGGCCAGGGGGCTGGTTCTGGAAACACCATATATTTT. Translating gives CASSVGQGAGSGNTIYF.

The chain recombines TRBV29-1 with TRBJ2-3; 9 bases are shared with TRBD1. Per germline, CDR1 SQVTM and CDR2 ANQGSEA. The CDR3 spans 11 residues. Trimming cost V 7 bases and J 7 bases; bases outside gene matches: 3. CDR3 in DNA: TGCAGCGCGGGACAGGGACATACGCAGTATTTT. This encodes CSAGQGHTQYF.

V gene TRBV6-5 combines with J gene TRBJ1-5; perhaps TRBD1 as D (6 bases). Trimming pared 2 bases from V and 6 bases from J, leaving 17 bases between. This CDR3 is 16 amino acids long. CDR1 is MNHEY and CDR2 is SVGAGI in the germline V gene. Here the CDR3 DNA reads TGTGCCAGCAGTTACGAATGGACAGCCACCCCTCAGCCCCAGCATTTT. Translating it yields CASSYEWTATPQPQHF.

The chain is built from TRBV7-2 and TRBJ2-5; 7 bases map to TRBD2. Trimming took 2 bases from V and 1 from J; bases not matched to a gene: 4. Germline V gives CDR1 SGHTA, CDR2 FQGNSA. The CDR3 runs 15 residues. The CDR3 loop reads CASSLRGGVQETQYF. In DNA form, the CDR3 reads TGTGCCAGCAGCTTACGGGGAGGGGTCCAAGAGACCCAGTACTTC.

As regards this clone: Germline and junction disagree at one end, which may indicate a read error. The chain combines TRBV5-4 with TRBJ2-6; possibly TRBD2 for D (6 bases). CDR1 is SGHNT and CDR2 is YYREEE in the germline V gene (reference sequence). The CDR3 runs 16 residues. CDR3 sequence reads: CASSQDSGSGANVLTF. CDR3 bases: TGCGCCAGCAGCCAAGATAGCGGCTCTGGGGCCAACGTCCTGACTTTC.

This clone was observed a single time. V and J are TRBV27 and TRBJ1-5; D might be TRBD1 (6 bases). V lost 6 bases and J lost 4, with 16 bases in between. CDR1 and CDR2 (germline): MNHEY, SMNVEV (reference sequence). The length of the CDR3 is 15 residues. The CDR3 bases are TGTGCCAGCAGCCTTGGATGGGGGCTAAATCAGCCCCAGCATTTT. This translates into CASSLGWGLNQPQHF.

The CDR3 nucleotides are TGTGCCAGCTCACCTCAGGGACTAGCGGTAGAAGAGACCCAGTACTTC. Translation: CASSPQGLAVEETQYF. This chain links TRBV18 with TRBJ2-5, with TRBD2 matching 11 bases. The CDR3 is 16 amino acids. The germline V gene encodes CDR1 KGHSH and CDR2 LQKENI. V lost 3 bases to trimming and J lost 3 bases; unmatched junction nucleotides: 6.

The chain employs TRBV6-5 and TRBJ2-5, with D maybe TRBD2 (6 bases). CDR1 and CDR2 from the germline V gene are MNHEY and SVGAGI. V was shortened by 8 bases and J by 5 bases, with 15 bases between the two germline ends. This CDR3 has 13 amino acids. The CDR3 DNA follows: TGTGCCAGCCGGGACCTGGAGGGGGAGACCCAGTACTTC. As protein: CASRDLEGETQYF.

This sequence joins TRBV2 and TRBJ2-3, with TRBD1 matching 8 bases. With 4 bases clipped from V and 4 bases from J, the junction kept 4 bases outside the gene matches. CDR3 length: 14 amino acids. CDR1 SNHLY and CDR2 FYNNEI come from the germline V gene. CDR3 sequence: CASSAGRGPDTQYF. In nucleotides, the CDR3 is TGTGCCAGCAGTGCTGGCAGGGGGCCAGATACGCAGTATTTT.

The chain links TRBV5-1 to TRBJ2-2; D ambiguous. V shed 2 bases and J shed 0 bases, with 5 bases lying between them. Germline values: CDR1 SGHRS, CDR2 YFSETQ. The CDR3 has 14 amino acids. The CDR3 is CASSFITNTGELFF. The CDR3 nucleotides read TGCGCCAGCAGCTTTATTACGAACACCGGGGAGCTGTTTTTT.

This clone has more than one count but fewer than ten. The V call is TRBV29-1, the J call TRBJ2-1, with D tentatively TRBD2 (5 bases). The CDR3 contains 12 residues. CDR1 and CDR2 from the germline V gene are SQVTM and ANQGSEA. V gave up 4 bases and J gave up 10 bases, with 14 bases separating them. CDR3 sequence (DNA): TGCAGCGTTGCCCTAGCCTCGAGGGAGCAGTTCTTC. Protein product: CSVALASREQFF.

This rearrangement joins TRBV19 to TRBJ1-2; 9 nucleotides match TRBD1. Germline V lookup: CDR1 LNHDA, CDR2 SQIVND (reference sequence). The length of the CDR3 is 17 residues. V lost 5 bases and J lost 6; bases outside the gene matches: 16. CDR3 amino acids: CASSEGVDRTGEHGYTF. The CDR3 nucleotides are TGTGCCAGTAGTGAAGGAGTCGATAGGACAGGGGAACATGGCTACACCTTC.

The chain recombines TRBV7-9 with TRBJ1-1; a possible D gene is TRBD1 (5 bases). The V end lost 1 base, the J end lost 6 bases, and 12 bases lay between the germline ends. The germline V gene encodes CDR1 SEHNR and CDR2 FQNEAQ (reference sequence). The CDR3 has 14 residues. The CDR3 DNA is TGTGCCAGCAGCTTAGGGGGCAGCTTCGCTGAAGCTTTCTTT. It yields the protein CASSLGGSFAEAFF.

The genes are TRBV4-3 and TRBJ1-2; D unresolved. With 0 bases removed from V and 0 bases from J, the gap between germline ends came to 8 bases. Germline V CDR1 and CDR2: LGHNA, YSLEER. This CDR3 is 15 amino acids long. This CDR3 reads CASSQDWGANYGYTF. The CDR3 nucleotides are TGCGCCAGCAGCCAAGATTGGGGAGCTAACTATGGCTACACCTTC.

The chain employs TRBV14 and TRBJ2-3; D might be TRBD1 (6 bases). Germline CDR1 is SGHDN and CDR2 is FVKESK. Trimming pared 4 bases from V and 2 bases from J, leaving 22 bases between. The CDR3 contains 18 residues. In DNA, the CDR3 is TGTGCCAGCAGCCCCGCACTCTGGGGGCCAAGCCACACAGATACGCAGTATTTT. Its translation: CASSPALWGPSHTDTQYF.

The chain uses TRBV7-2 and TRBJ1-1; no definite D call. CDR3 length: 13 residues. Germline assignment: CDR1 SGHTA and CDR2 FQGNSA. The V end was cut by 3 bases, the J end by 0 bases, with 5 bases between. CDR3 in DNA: TGTGCCAGCAGCTTGAGTGTGAACACTGAAGCTTTCTTT. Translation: CASSLSVNTEAFF.

The CDR3, as DNA: TGTGCCAGCAGCTCATTGGTGGGACAGGCAAACATTCAGTACTTC. This gives the protein CASSSLVGQANIQYF. This chain links TRBV5-6 with TRBJ2-4; 8 bases line up with TRBD1. This CDR3 region has 15 residues. Trimming cost V 3 bases and J 6 bases; bases outside gene matches: 8. The V gene's germline CDR1 is SGHDT and CDR2 YYEEEE.

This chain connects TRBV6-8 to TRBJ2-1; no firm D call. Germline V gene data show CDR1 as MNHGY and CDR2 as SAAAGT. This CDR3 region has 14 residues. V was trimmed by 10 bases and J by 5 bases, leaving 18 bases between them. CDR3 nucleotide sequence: TGTGCCACCTCGACCCCTGTCCGGGACAATGAGCAGTTCTTC. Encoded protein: CATSTPVRDNEQFF.

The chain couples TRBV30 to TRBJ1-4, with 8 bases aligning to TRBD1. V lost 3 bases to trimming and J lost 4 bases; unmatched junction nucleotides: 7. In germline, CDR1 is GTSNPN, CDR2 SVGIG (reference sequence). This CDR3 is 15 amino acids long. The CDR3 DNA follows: TGTGCCTGGAGCGACCAGGGGGCGGGTAATGAAAAACTGTTTTTT. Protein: CAWSDQGAGNEKLFF.

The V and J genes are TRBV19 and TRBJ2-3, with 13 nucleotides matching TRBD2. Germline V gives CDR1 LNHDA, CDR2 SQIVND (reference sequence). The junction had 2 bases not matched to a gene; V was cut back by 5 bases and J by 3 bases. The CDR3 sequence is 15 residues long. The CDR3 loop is CASSGLAGATDTQYF. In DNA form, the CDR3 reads TGTGCCAGTAGTGGACTAGCGGGGGCAACAGATACGCAGTATTTT.

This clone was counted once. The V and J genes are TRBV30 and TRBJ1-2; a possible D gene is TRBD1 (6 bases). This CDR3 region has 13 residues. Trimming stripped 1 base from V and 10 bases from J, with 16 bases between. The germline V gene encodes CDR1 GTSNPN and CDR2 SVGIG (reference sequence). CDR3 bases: TGTGCCTGGAGTGCCGGGACAACCTTTCCCTACACCTTC. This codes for CAWSAGTTFPYTF.

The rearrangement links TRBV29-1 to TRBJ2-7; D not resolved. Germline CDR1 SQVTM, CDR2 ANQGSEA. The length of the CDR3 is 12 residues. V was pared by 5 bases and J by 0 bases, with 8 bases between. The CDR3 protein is CSVSGYSYEQYF. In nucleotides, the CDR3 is TGCAGCGTTTCAGGATACTCCTACGAGCAGTACTTC.

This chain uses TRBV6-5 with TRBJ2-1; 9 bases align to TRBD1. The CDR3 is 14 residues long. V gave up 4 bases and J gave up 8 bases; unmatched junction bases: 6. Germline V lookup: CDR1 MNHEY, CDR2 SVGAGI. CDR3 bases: TGTGCCAGCAGTTCCGGGACAGGGCGTCATGAGCAGTTCTTC. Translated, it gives CASSSGTGRHEQFF.

As DNA, the CDR3 is TGTGCCAGCAGCCCCCGGGGTGATTACGAGCAGTACTTC. Its protein is CASSPRGDYEQYF. V and J are TRBV7-9 and TRBJ2-7; perhaps TRBD2 as D (5 bases). The CDR3 spans 13 residues. Germline V lookup: CDR1 SEHNR, CDR2 FQNEAQ (reference sequence). V was trimmed by 5 bases and J by 4 bases, leaving 12 bases between them.

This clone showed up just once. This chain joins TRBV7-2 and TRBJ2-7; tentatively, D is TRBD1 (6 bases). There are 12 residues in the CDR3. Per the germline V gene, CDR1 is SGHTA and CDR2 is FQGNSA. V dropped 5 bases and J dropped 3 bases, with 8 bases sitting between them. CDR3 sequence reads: CASSLQGYEQYF. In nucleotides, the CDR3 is TGTGCCAGCAGCCTACAGGGCTACGAGCAGTACTTC.

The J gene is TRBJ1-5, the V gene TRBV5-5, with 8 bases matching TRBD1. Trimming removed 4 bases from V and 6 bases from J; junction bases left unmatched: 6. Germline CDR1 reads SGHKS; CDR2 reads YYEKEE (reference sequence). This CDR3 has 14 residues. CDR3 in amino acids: CASSGTGAGQPQHF. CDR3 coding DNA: TGTGCCAGCAGCGGGACAGGAGCGGGTCAGCCCCAGCATTTT.

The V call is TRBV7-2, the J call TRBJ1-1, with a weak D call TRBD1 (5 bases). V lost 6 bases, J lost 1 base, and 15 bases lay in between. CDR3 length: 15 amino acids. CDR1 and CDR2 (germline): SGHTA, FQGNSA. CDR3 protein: CASRETGLQNTEAFF. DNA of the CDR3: TGTGCCAGCAGGGAAACAGGTCTCCAGAACACTGAAGCTTTCTTT.